This passage covers 16 T cell receptor beta chains from one sample sequenced in a study of T cells after yellow fever vaccination. MiXCR, run by TCRdb on the 5' RACE reads, gives a single entry per CDR3 protein. The sample has about 580,000 distinct CDR3 sequences, less than 20% seen once. The input for sequencing was PBMCs, taken about 5 days after the first yellow fever vaccination. The receptors originated from a young man who received the YFV17D yellow fever vaccine.

This clonotype was counted between two and nine times. J is TRBJ2-1 and V is TRBV11-2; 7 nucleotides agree with TRBD1. Germline CDR1 is SGHAT and CDR2 is FQNNGV. The CDR3 is 15 residues long. The V and J ends lost 5 bases and 2 bases, in that order; junction bases with no gene match: 6. As DNA, the CDR3 is TGTGCCAGCAGCACTTACAGGGGTACCTACAATGAGCAGTTCTTC. Translating it yields CASSTYRGTYNEQFF.

This clonotype was observed many times. The J gene is TRBJ1-5, the V gene TRBV4-3; possibly TRBD1 for D (5 bases). Germline-derived CDR1 and CDR2 are LGHNA and YSLEER. V dropped 0 bases and J dropped 2 bases, with 5 bases sitting between them. The CDR3 runs 14 residues. CDR3 coding DNA: TGCGCCAGCAGCCAAGACAGGGGCAATCAGCCCCAGCATTTT. This gives the protein CASSQDRGNQPQHF.

The V call is TRBV12-3 or TRBV12-4, the J call TRBJ1-1; 8 bases align to TRBD1. The junction had 8 bases not matched to a gene; V was cut back by 6 bases and J by 8 bases. The CDR3 has 13 residues. In DNA form, the CDR3 reads TGTGCCAGCAGCCCAGGGGGCTCCCAAGAAGCTTTCTTT. It yields the protein CASSPGGSQEAFF.

This CDR3 is CASSSDPGANVLTF. CDR3 nucleotide sequence: TGTGCCAGCAGTTCAGACCCTGGGGCCAACGTCCTGACTTTC. The chain has TRBV7-6 and TRBJ2-6; D gene ambiguous. The germline V and J ends were trimmed by 6 bases and 2 bases, with 8 bases remaining between them. The CDR3 consists of 14 residues. The V gene's germline CDR1 is SGHVS and CDR2 FNYEAQ.

V gene TRBV12-3 or TRBV12-4 combines with J gene TRBJ1-6; D is perhaps TRBD1 (6 bases). Deletions cut 7 bases from V and 4 bases from J, with 17 bases between. The CDR3 sequence is 16 residues long. The CDR3 reads CASTPGGAAYNSPLHF. CDR3 DNA sequence: TGTGCCAGCACCCCTGGGGGGGCAGCGTATAATTCACCCCTCCACTTT.

The chain is built from TRBV19 and TRBJ2-7, with D tentatively TRBD1 or TRBD2 (5 bases each). Germline V gives CDR1 LNHDA, CDR2 SQIVND (reference sequence). The CDR3 totals 15 residues. Trimming removed 5 bases at V and 8 bases at J, with 22 bases between. In DNA form, the CDR3 reads TGTGCCAGTAGTTCCCTATCGGGACCGATAAGTAAGCAGTACGTC. It specifies CASSSLSGPISKQYV.

The CDR3 DNA follows: TGTGCTAGTGGTTTGTGGCAGGGCCGTGTTTGGGACCAAGAGACCCAGTACTTC. It translates to CASGLWQGRVWDQETQYF. The genes are TRBV12-5 and TRBJ2-5; a weak D match, TRBD1 (5 bases). The V and J ends lost 2 bases and 0 bases respectively, with 19 bases between them. Germline CDR1 LGHNT, CDR2 FRNRAP. The CDR3 loop spans 18 amino acids.

This clonotype was seen ten or more times. This chain connects TRBV7-9 to TRBJ1-1, with unresolved D. The germline V gene encodes CDR1 SEHNR and CDR2 FQNEAQ (reference sequence). Trimming shortened V by 7 bases and J by 11 bases, and 14 bases separated the two germline ends. The CDR3 loop spans 11 amino acids. The CDR3 bases are TGTGCCAGCATCCCCGTAAGCTGGGCTTTCTTT. It translates to CASIPVSWAFF.

In this sample, this clonotype turned up a few times. The CDR3 loop is CASSLMGTSETQYF. CDR3 DNA sequence: TGTGCCAGCAGCTTAATGGGGACTAGCGAGACCCAGTACTTC. The chain carries TRBV7-2 and TRBJ2-5; 9 bases map to TRBD2. Trimming removed 2 bases from V and 5 bases from J; junction bases left unmatched: 3. The germline V gene has CDR1 SGHTA and CDR2 FQGNSA. The CDR3 is 14 amino acids.

V and J are TRBV12-3 or TRBV12-4 and TRBJ2-5; 9 nucleotides match TRBD1. The CDR3 loop spans 15 amino acids. Trimming took 8 bases from V and 4 from J; bases not matched to a gene: 11. The CDR3 nucleotides are TGTGCCAGCTTCTTGGAGGGACAGGGAAGAGAGACCCAGTACTTC. Amino acids: CASFLEGQGRETQYF.

This clonotype occurred a few times. The chain recombines TRBV23-1 with TRBJ2-3; tentatively, D is TRBD1 (5 bases). TRBV23-1 is recorded as an ORF, its role being uncertain. The CDR3 extends over 15 amino acids. V shed 0 bases and J shed 7 bases, with 14 bases lying between them. CDR3 in amino acids: CASSQSYRGWYTQYF. Here the CDR3 DNA reads TGCGCCAGCAGTCAATCGTATAGGGGTTGGTATACGCAGTATTTT.

This clonotype was seen a few times. This chain links TRBV6-5 with TRBJ1-2, with 7 nucleotides matching TRBD1. The junction had 11 bases not matched to a gene; V was cut back by 7 bases and J by 6 bases. This CDR3 is built from 14 residues. Germline values: CDR1 MNHEY, CDR2 SVGAGI. This CDR3 is CASTSPGGGDGYTF. CDR3 bases: TGTGCCAGCACCTCACCAGGGGGAGGCGATGGCTACACCTTC.

This clonotype occurred a few times. This rearrangement joins TRBV20-1 to TRBJ1-5; the match to TRBD1 covers 9 bases. CDR3 length equals 16 residues. The trim removed 6 bases at V and 1 base at J, leaving 10 bases unmatched. Germline V gene sequence: CDR1 DFQATT, CDR2 SNEGSKA (reference sequence). The DNA of the CDR3 is TGCAGTGCCCCCACTACAGGGGGCGCGAGCAATCAGCCCCAGCATTTT. It translates to CSAPTTGGASNQPQHF.

The J gene is TRBJ1-1, the V gene TRBV2; perhaps TRBD1 as D (5 bases). The CDR3 spans 15 residues. Germline CDR1 reads SNHLY; CDR2 reads FYNNEI. The ends were cut back, 2 bases at V and 5 bases at J, with 15 bases in the middle. The CDR3 sequence: CASSESPRAGTEAFF. The CDR3 nucleotides are TGTGCCAGCAGTGAAAGTCCCAGGGCCGGGACTGAAGCTTTCTTT.

J is TRBJ2-1 and V is TRBV7-9; D call uncertain. Germline assignment: CDR1 SEHNR and CDR2 FQNEAQ (reference sequence). Trimming left V 5 bases short and J 4 bases short, with 9 bases between. The CDR3 has 13 amino acids. In nucleotides, the CDR3 is TGTGCCAGCAGCCCTAAAGAGTACAATGAGCAGTTCTTC. Protein: CASSPKEYNEQFF.

This chain links TRBV7-3 with TRBJ2-5; the D gene is possibly TRBD2 (6 bases). The V and J ends lost 5 bases and 5 bases respectively, with 12 bases between them. The CDR3 covers 13 residues. Per the germline V gene, CDR1 is SGHTA and CDR2 is FQGTGA. DNA for the CDR3: TGTGCCAGCAGCCCGGGGGTGGGGGAGACCCAGTACTTC. It is translated as CASSPGVGETQYF.